Listed here are 26 T cell receptor beta chains from one sample, sequenced in a study of high-grade serous ovarian cancer treatment subgroups. Tumor tissue was taken before any definitive surgery or chemotherapy was given. Repertoires were generated with immunoSEQ multiplex PCR, while TCRdb's copy carries only in-frame clones and drops some. The data contain 15,000 to 20,000 clones, under 85% of them singletons. The sample comprised tumor tissue. Every receptor here comes from a human donor with high-grade serous ovarian cancer.

This chain connects TRBV4-2 to TRBJ1-1; D is undetermined. The CDR3 extends over 13 amino acids. V gave up 0 bases and J gave up 1 base, with 3 bases separating them. The germline gives CDR1 LGHNA, CDR2 YNFKEQ. This CDR3 reads CASSQDGNTEAFF. The CDR3 DNA sequence: TGTGCCAGCAGCCAAGATGGGAACACTGAAGCTTTCTTT.

The chain employs TRBV5-4 and TRBJ2-5; 11 nucleotides line up with TRBD2. The CDR3 runs to 16 residues. Trimming at V came to 0 bases and at J to 4 bases, leaving 5 bases not matched to a gene. Per the germline V gene, CDR1 is SGHNT and CDR2 is YYREEE (reference sequence). The CDR3 reads CASSLDASGGLETQYF. The CDR3 DNA follows: TGTGCCAGCAGCTTGGATGCTAGCGGGGGGTTAGAGACCCAGTACTTC.

The chain couples TRBV19 to TRBJ1-6, with 9 bases aligning to TRBD1. This CDR3 spans 14 amino acids. V lost 7 bases to trimming and J lost 9 bases; unmatched junction nucleotides: 7. Germline CDR1 LNHDA, CDR2 SQIVND (reference sequence). The CDR3 nucleotides are TGTGCCAGTATGGGGACAGGGCTGAGTTCACCCCTCCACTTT. Translation: CASMGTGLSSPLHF.

The rearrangement links TRBV30 to TRBJ2-1; D remains unclear. CDR3 length: 14 residues. Trimming cost V 0 bases and J 9 bases, with 15 bases left between them. CDR1 and CDR2 from the germline V gene are GTSNPN and SVGIG (reference sequence). DNA of the CDR3: TGTGCCTGGAGTGTAGCCTCCGGACGCGGTGAGCAGTTCTTC. It translates to CAWSVASGRGEQFF.

This chain uses TRBV28 with TRBJ1-2; the D is unclear. Looked up from germline, CDR1 is MDHEN and CDR2 is SYDVKM. CDR3 size: 15 residues. V shed 6 bases and J shed 1 base, with 15 bases lying between them. CDR3 coding DNA: TGTGCCAGCAGAGCTCCGGGGTGGGGTAACTATGGCTACACCTTC. Translation gives CASRAPGWGNYGYTF.

The chain carries TRBV7-9 and TRBJ2-4; no clear D. Per the germline V gene, CDR1 is SEHNR and CDR2 is FQNEAQ (reference sequence). V lost 5 bases and J lost 9, with 11 bases in between. The CDR3 runs to 12 residues. CDR3 sequence reads: CASSQGQTIQYF. The CDR3, as DNA: TGTGCCAGCAGCCAAGGGCAAACCATTCAGTACTTC.

This clone was counted only a few times. This rearrangement joins TRBV19 to TRBJ1-5; 7 nucleotides line up with TRBD1. The CDR3 covers 14 residues. CDR1 and CDR2 (germline): LNHDA, SQIVND (reference sequence). V lost 7 bases, J lost 6 bases, and 9 bases stayed unmatched. The DNA of the CDR3 is TGTGCCAGTACCTCAACAGGGGTTTTTCAGCCCCAGCATTTT. Protein sequence: CASTSTGVFQPQHF.

V is TRBV11-2 and J is TRBJ1-1; TRBD1 might be the D (5 bases). CDR1 is SGHAT and CDR2 is FQNNGV in the germline V gene. CDR3 length: 15 residues. The ends were cut back, 3 bases at V and 5 bases at J, with 16 bases in the middle. The CDR3 loop is CASSFGGGGRTEAFF. As DNA, the CDR3 is TGTGCCAGCAGCTTCGGGGGAGGCGGGAGAACTGAAGCTTTCTTT.

Only a few counts were recorded for this clone. The V gene is TRBV9, the J gene TRBJ1-2; D is unresolved. The CDR3 is 15 residues long. Germline-derived CDR1 and CDR2 are SGDLS and YYNGEE. The V and J ends lost 1 base and 3 bases respectively, with 13 bases between them. The CDR3 reads CASSVSRGRDYGYTF. The CDR3 bases are TGTGCCAGCAGCGTATCAAGAGGGAGGGACTATGGCTACACCTTC.

The V and J genes are TRBV11-1 and TRBJ2-5, with a possible D match to TRBD2 (6 bases). The V gene lost 7 bases and the J gene lost 2 bases, with 14 bases spanning the gap. This CDR3 is 14 amino acids long. CDR1 and CDR2 (germline): SGHAT, FQDESV (reference sequence). The CDR3 DNA reads TGTGCCAGCACAAACGGAGGGGTACAAGAGACCCAGTACTTC. Its protein is CASTNGGVQETQYF.

The V and J genes are TRBV14 and TRBJ1-1; D gene unclear. The CDR3 loop spans 13 amino acids. V was pared by 8 bases and J by 2 bases, with 12 bases between. The germline V gene encodes CDR1 SGHDN and CDR2 FVKESK. This CDR3 is CASARTVNTEAFF. In DNA, the CDR3 is TGTGCCAGCGCTCGGACGGTTAACACTGAAGCTTTCTTT.

The CDR3 loop is CASRDSPAVTFF. As DNA, the CDR3 is TGTGCCAGCCGGGACAGTCCGGCGGTAACTTTCTTT. The chain uses TRBV6-1 and TRBJ1-1; TRBD1 matches at 7 bases. The CDR3 contains 12 residues. Germline V gene data show CDR1 as MNHNS and CDR2 as SASEGT. Trimming at V came to 8 bases and at J to 12 bases, leaving 12 bases not matched to a gene.

The table lists this clone with a few counts. The chain carries TRBV4-3 and TRBJ1-2, with D possibly TRBD1 on 5 matching bases. Germline assignment: CDR1 LGHNA and CDR2 YSLEER. This CDR3 is built from 15 residues. Trimming removed 4 bases at V and 6 bases at J, with 18 bases between. The CDR3 DNA follows: TGCGCCAGCAGCCGCCATTTGAGAGGGGCCGATGGCTACACCTTC. It yields the protein CASSRHLRGADGYTF.

The chain is built from TRBV10-3 and TRBJ2-5; D not certain. The germline V gene has CDR1 ENHRY and CDR2 SYGVKD. The CDR3 is 11 residues long. The V end was cut by 5 bases, the J end by 6 bases, with 7 bases between. The CDR3, as DNA: TGTGCCATCAGTACCTTACAGACCCAGTACTTC. Its translation is CAISTLQTQYF.

In its sample, this clone was seen once. The chain combines TRBV5-1 with TRBJ1-2; the D is unclear. In germline, CDR1 is SGHRS, CDR2 YFSETQ. The CDR3 is made up of 11 amino acids. Trimming pared 6 bases from V and 8 bases from J, leaving 11 bases between. CDR3 coding DNA: TGCGCCAGCATCACAGAAGGCGGCTACACCTTC. It is translated as CASITEGGYTF.

The chain couples TRBV6-5 to TRBJ1-2; 10 bases match TRBD1. Germline trimming cut 7 bases from V and 5 bases from J; bases unmatched to any gene: 7. The CDR3 spans 14 residues. Germline V CDR1 and CDR2: MNHEY, SVGAGI. The CDR3 reads CASTIPGQGYGYTF. As DNA, the CDR3 is TGTGCCAGCACTATCCCGGGACAGGGGTATGGCTACACCTTC.

The rearrangement uses TRBV6-6 and TRBJ2-2; D might be TRBD1 (5 bases). The germline V gene encodes CDR1 MNHNY and CDR2 SVGAGI (reference sequence). This CDR3 spans 15 amino acids. V was pared by 10 bases and J by 1 base, with 16 bases between. The CDR3 loop reads CATRSKTVNTGELFF. In DNA, the CDR3 is TGTGCCACCAGAAGCAAGACAGTGAACACCGGGGAGCTGTTTTTT.

The rearrangement uses TRBV7-3 and TRBJ2-5; TRBD2 aligns across 8 bases. CDR1 is SGHTA, CDR2 FQGTGA, per germline. The CDR3 contains 16 residues. V dropped 1 base and J dropped 9; count of bases not matched to a gene: 13. CDR3 DNA: TGTGCCAGCAGCTTAATGTCCGGCGGGGGGCCAAAGGCCCAGTACTTC. It specifies CASSLMSGGGPKAQYF.

This clone was counted between two and nine times. The chain uses TRBV9 and TRBJ2-7, with TRBD1 matching over 8 bases. This CDR3 has 16 amino acids. Germline V gene data show CDR1 as SGDLS and CDR2 as YYNGEE. Trimming cost V 3 bases and J 4 bases; bases outside gene matches: 12. The CDR3 region is CASSANFAGGVYEQYF. The CDR3 DNA follows: TGTGCCAGCAGCGCCAATTTCGCAGGGGGCGTTTACGAGCAGTACTTC.

The chain uses TRBV5-5 and TRBJ1-3, with 7 bases matching TRBD1. The CDR3 is made up of 14 amino acids. The V segment lost 4 bases and the J segment 4 bases; nucleotides outside the gene matches: 5. Germline CDR1 is SGHKS and CDR2 is YYEKEE (reference sequence). CDR3 DNA: TGTGCCAGCAGCACAGCAGGGGGAGGAAACACCATATATTTT. Encoded protein: CASSTAGGGNTIYF.

The chain uses TRBV10-3 and TRBJ2-3; D is unresolved. Trimming took 4 bases from V and 1 from J, leaving 9 bases between them. Germline V gene lookup returns CDR1 ENHRY and CDR2 SYGVKD. This CDR3 is built from 14 residues. This CDR3 reads CAISGRAGTDTQYF. In DNA, the CDR3 is TGTGCCATCAGTGGTAGGGCTGGCACAGATACGCAGTATTTT.

The V gene is TRBV7-2, the J gene TRBJ2-3; 9 bases are a match to TRBD2. J gave up 0 bases and V 3 bases, and 10 bases lay outside the gene matches. CDR3 length equals 18 residues. Germline CDR1 reads SGHTA; CDR2 reads FQGNSA. DNA for the CDR3: TGTGCCAGCAGCTTTGGCCTAGCGGGGCCTACTAGCACAGATACGCAGTATTTT. It translates to CASSFGLAGPTSTDTQYF. Filled out from reference TRBV7-2 and TRBJ2-3, the complete variable domain reads GAGVSQSPSNKVTEKGKDVELRCDPISGHTALYWYRQSLGQGLEFLIYFQGNSAPDKSGLPSDRFSAERTGGSVSTLTIQRTQQEDSAVYLCASSFGLAGPTSTDTQYFGPGTRLTVL.

The chain uses TRBV5-6 and TRBJ2-1, with 7 bases fitting TRBD1. With 2 bases clipped from V and 12 bases from J, the junction kept 2 bases outside the gene matches. CDR1 SGHDT and CDR2 YYEEEE come from the germline V gene. CDR3 length: 11 amino acids. The CDR3 is CASSLDRVQFF. The CDR3 DNA reads TGTGCCAGCAGCTTAGACAGGGTGCAGTTCTTC.

V is TRBV13 and J is TRBJ2-5; 8 bases line up with TRBD2. The germline CDR1 and CDR2 sequences are PRHDT and FYEKMQ (reference sequence). There are 15 residues in the CDR3. V was clipped by 5 bases and J by 5 bases; unmatched bases: 10. CDR3: CASSQRGGDLETQYF. The CDR3 bases are TGTGCCAGCAGCCAACGGGGGGGCGATTTGGAGACCCAGTACTTC.

This clone showed up just a few times. This chain joins TRBV6-5 and TRBJ2-7; D possibly corresponds to TRBD1 (6 bases). The CDR3 is 13 amino acids. Trimming cost V 4 bases and J 4 bases, with 11 bases left between them. Germline CDR1 reads MNHEY; CDR2 reads SVGAGI. Here the CDR3 DNA reads TGTGCCAGCAGTTTCGGGGACAAATACGAGCAGTACTTC. This codes for CASSFGDKYEQYF.

The chain employs TRBV6-5 and TRBJ1-4; 9 bases match TRBD1. The CDR3 is 15 amino acids. Trimming cost V 5 bases and J 4 bases; bases outside gene matches: 5. Germline CDR1 is MNHEY and CDR2 is SVGAGI. The chain's CDR3 is CASSRGQGHNEKLFF. Written as DNA, the CDR3 is TGTGCCAGCAGTCGGGGACAGGGCCATAATGAAAAACTGTTTTTT.